A single sample is the source of the 17 T cell receptor beta chains below, sequenced in a study of OX40 agonist ivuxolimab in advanced cancers. Profiled with immunoSEQ multiplex PCR; TCRdb holds only in-frame clones, not every one. The profile shows some 95,000 clones, about 85% of them singletons. The material was CD4+ or CD8+ T cells sorted from blood, obtained in a trial of the OX40 agonist ivuxolimab. These TCRs come from an adult with an advanced solid tumor such as melanoma, head and neck, liver or kidney cancer.

The chain has TRBV28 and TRBJ2-6; 8 bases are shared with TRBD1. V trimming: 5 bases; J trimming: 2 bases; junction bases outside the gene matches: 5. CDR3 length: 16 amino acids. Germline V lookup: CDR1 MDHEN, CDR2 SYDVKM. CDR3 nucleotide sequence: TGTGCCAGCAGTACACGACAGGGGCCTGGGGCCAACGTCCTGACTTTC. It specifies CASSTRQGPGANVLTF.

The chain joins TRBV6-6 to TRBJ2-3; D gene ambiguous. Trimming took 2 bases from V and 4 from J, leaving 13 bases between them. The CDR3 runs 15 residues. Per the germline V gene, CDR1 is MNHNY and CDR2 is SVGAGI (reference sequence). The CDR3 bases are TGTGCCAGCAGTTACGGGCGTACTGCCCCAGATACGCAGTATTTT. This encodes CASSYGRTAPDTQYF.

The CDR3 coding sequence is TGTGCCAGCCGCACAGGGGCTAACTATGGCTACACCTTC. Translating gives CASRTGANYGYTF. The rearrangement joins TRBV27 to TRBJ1-2, with TRBD1 identical over 7 bases. Germline V gene lookup returns CDR1 MNHEY and CDR2 SMNVEV (reference sequence). Germline trimming cut 8 bases from V and 0 bases from J; bases unmatched to any gene: 3. This CDR3 contains 13 residues.

The V gene is TRBV10-3, the J gene TRBJ1-2; D is undetermined. CDR3 length: 14 amino acids. V gave up 3 bases and J gave up 1 base, with 9 bases separating them. Germline V gene sequence: CDR1 ENHRY, CDR2 SYGVKD. Here the CDR3 reads CAISDEGYNYGYTF. The CDR3 DNA reads as TGTGCCATCAGTGATGAGGGATATAACTATGGCTACACCTTC.

V gene TRBV18 combines with J gene TRBJ2-7; 7 bases line up with TRBD1. The germline V gene has CDR1 KGHSH and CDR2 LQKENI. The CDR3 extends over 14 amino acids. J lost 0 bases, V lost 3 bases, and 2 bases had no gene match. The CDR3 loop is CASSPTGSSYEQYF. CDR3 DNA: TGTGCCAGCTCACCGACAGGGAGCTCCTACGAGCAGTACTTC.

This clone was recorded only once. The chain combines TRBV28 with TRBJ1-1; D perhaps matches TRBD1 (6 bases). Trimming left V 5 bases short and J 9 bases short, with 19 bases between. The CDR3 loop spans 14 amino acids. Germline V gene data show CDR1 as MDHEN and CDR2 as SYDVKM. This CDR3 is CASSPQTRDTKAFF. CDR3 DNA sequence: TGTGCCAGCAGTCCGCAAACCCGGGACACCAAAGCTTTCTTT.

This chain links TRBV29-1 with TRBJ2-4; D gene unclear. The CDR3 totals 13 residues. V lost 2 bases to trimming and J lost 3 bases, with 8 bases between them. CDR1 is SQVTM, CDR2 ANQGSEA, per germline. DNA of the CDR3: TGCAGCGTTGAAAAGGCCAACAAAAACATTCAGTACTTC. Protein sequence: CSVEKANKNIQYF.

The table lists this clone with a few counts. The J gene is TRBJ1-1, the V gene TRBV30; no reliable D call. The CDR3 consists of 12 residues. The V and J ends lost 2 bases and 6 bases respectively, with 10 bases between them. The germline V gene encodes CDR1 GTSNPN and CDR2 SVGIG (reference sequence). CDR3 coding DNA: TGTGCCTGGAGTAATTTGGGCGCTGAAGCTTTCTTT. Translating it yields CAWSNLGAEAFF. Supplemented by reference TRBV30 and TRBJ1-1, the full variable domain reads SQTIHQWPATLVQPVGSPLSLECTVEGTSNPNLYWYRQAAGRGLQLLFYSVGIGQISSEVPQNLSASRPQDRQFILSSKKLLLSDSGFYLCAWSNLGAEAFFGQGTRLTVV.

The V and J genes are TRBV6-1 and TRBJ2-7; D remains ambiguous. The germline V gene encodes CDR1 MNHNS and CDR2 SASEGT. The V end was cut by 1 base, the J end by 3 bases, with 7 bases between. The CDR3 is made up of 13 amino acids. The CDR3 DNA reads as TGTGCCAGCAGTGAAGGCTTCAGCTACGAGCAGTACTTC. It translates to CASSEGFSYEQYF.

This chain uses TRBV28 with TRBJ1-5; D is unclear. Deletions cut 3 bases from V and 4 bases from J, with 7 bases between. The CDR3 sequence is 13 residues long. Per the germline V gene, CDR1 is MDHEN and CDR2 is SYDVKM. The CDR3 nucleotides are TGTGCCAGCAGTTTTACATCGAATCAGCCCCAGCATTTT. Encoded protein: CASSFTSNQPQHF.

The chain has TRBV9 and TRBJ1-5; no clear D gene. V dropped 0 bases and J dropped 5 bases, with 12 bases sitting between them. The CDR3 covers 15 residues. CDR1 and CDR2 (germline): SGDLS, YYNGEE. CDR3 in amino acids: CASSVGPSRDQPQHF. DNA of the CDR3: TGTGCCAGCAGCGTAGGGCCTTCGAGGGATCAGCCCCAGCATTTT.

A single count supports this clone. J is TRBJ2-3 and V is TRBV6-1; D is unresolved. Trimming stripped 2 bases from V and 3 bases from J, with 12 bases between. The CDR3 is 15 residues long. Germline CDR1 and CDR2: MNHNS and SASEGT. CDR3 bases: TGTGCCAGCAGTGAAAGGACGATTAGTACAGATACGCAGTATTTT. Amino acid sequence: CASSERTISTDTQYF.

This clone was recorded a few times. The rearrangement uses TRBV19 and TRBJ1-2; 8 bases fit TRBD1. The length of the CDR3 is 13 residues. The V segment lost 10 bases and the J segment 12 bases; nucleotides outside the gene matches: 16. The germline CDR1 and CDR2 sequences are LNHDA and SQIVND (reference sequence). The CDR3 DNA reads TGTGCCACTGTTTCTCCCGACAGGGGCTCCCACACCTTC. It yields the protein CATVSPDRGSHTF.

The chain has TRBV7-2 and TRBJ1-2; D is undetermined. This CDR3 has 13 residues. The V end was cut by 1 base, the J end by 8 bases, with 11 bases between. Germline values: CDR1 SGHTA, CDR2 FQGNSA. Written as DNA, the CDR3 is TGTGCCAGCAGCTTAGTTTTCAACTCCGGCTACACCTTC. As protein: CASSLVFNSGYTF.

The rearrangement joins TRBV6-1 to TRBJ1-3; D uncertain. The germline V gene has CDR1 MNHNS and CDR2 SASEGT. With 8 bases removed from V and 0 bases from J, the gap between germline ends came to 11 bases. This CDR3 is 14 amino acids long. CDR3 sequence reads: CASAPGRSGNTIYF. CDR3 DNA: TGTGCCAGCGCGCCCGGGCGCTCTGGAAACACCATATATTTT.

The CDR3 loop is CASSQERGFLGQNEQFF. Written as DNA, the CDR3 is TGCGCCAGCAGCCAAGAGAGAGGATTCTTAGGTCAGAATGAGCAGTTCTTC. This chain joins TRBV4-3 and TRBJ2-1, with D unclear. The CDR3 runs 17 residues. Per the germline V gene, CDR1 is LGHNA and CDR2 is YSLEER. V lost 0 bases to trimming and J lost 7 bases, with 19 bases between them.

The chain recombines TRBV5-6 with TRBJ2-2, with D possibly being TRBD1 (6 bases). The CDR3 is 14 residues long. CDR1 SGHDT and CDR2 YYEEEE come from the germline V gene. V lost 2 bases to trimming and J lost 7 bases, with 12 bases between them. In nucleotides, the CDR3 is TGTGCCAGCAGCTTACAGGGCCCCAGCGGGGAGCTGTTTTTT. It specifies CASSLQGPSGELFF.